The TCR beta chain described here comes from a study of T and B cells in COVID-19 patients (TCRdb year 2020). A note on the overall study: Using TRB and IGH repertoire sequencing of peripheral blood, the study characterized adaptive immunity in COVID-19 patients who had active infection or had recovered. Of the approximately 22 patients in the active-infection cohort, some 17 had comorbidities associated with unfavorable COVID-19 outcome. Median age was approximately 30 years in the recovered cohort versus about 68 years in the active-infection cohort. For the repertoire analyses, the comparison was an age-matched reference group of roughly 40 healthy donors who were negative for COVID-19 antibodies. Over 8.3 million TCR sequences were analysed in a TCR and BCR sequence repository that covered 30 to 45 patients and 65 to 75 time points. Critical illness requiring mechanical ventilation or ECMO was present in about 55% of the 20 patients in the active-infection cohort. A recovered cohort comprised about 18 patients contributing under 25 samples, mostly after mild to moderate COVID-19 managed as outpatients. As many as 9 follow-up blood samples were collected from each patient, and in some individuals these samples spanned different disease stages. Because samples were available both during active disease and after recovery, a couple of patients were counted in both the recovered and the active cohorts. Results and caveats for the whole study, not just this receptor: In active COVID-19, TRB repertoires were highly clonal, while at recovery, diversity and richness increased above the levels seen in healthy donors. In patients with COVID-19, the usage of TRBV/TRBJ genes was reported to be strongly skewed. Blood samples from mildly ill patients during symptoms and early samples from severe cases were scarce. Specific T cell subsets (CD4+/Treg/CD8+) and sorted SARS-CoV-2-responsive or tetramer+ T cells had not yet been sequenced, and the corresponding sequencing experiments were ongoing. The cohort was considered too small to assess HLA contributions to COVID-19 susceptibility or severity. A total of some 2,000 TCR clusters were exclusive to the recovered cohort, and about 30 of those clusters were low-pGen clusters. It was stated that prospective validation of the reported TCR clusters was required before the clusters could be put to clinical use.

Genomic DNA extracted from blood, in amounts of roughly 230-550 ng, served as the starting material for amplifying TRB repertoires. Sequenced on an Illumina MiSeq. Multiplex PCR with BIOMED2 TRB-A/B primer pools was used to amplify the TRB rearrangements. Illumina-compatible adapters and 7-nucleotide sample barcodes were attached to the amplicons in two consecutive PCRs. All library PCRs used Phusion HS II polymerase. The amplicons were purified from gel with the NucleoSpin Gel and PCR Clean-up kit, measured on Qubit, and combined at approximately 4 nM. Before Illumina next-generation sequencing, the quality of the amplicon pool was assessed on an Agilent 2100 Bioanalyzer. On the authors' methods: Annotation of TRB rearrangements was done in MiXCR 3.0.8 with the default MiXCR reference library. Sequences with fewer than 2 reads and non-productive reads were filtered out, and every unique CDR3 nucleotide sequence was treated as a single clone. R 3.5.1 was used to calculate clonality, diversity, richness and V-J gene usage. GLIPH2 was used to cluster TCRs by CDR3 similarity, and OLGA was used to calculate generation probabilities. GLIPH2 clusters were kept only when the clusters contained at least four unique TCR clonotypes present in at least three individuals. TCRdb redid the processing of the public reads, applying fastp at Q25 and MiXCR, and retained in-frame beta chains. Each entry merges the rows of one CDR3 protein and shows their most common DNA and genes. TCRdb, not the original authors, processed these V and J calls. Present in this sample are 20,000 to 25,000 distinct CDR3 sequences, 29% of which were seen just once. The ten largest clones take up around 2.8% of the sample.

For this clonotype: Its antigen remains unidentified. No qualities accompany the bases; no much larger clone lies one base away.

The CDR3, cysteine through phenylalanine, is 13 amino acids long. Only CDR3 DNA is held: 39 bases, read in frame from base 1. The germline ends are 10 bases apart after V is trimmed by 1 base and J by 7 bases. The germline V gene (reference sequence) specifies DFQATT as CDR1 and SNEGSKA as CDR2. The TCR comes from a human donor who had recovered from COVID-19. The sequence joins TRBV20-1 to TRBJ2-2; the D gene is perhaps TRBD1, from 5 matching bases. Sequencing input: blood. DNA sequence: TGCAGTGCTAGAGCGCCAGGGATCGGGGAGCTGTTTTTT. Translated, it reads CSARAPGIGELFF.